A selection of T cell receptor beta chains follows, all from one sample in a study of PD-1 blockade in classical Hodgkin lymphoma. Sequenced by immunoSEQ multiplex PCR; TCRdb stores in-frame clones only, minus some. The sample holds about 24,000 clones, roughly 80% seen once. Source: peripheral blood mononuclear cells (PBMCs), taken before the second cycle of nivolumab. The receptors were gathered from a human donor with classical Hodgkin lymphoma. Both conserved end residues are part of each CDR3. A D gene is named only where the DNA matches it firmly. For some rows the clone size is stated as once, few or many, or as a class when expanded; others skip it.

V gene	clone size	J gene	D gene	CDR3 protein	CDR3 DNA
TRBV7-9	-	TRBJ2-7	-	CASSLAGGFSSYEQYF	TGTGCCAGCAGCTTAGCGGGCGGGTTCAGCTCCTACGAGCAGTACTTC
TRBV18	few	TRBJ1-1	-	CASSEPVAEAFF	TGTGCCAGCTCAGAGCCGGTCGCTGAAGCTTTCTTT
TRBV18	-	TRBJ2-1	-	CASSLTVQNEQFF	TGTGCCAGCTCGCTAACAGTGCAGAATGAGCAGTTCTTC
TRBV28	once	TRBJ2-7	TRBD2	CASSFGASGNYEQYF	TGTGCCAGCAGTTTTGGCGCTAGCGGAAACTACGAGCAGTACTTC
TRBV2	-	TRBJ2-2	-	CASSVSGELFF	TGTGCCAGCAGTGTTTCCGGGGAGCTGTTTTTT
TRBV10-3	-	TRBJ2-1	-	CAISQGREQFF	TGTGCCATCAGTCAGGGACGCGAGCAGTTCTTC
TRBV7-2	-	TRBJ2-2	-	CASSLGLLAGELFF	TGTGCCAGCAGCTTAGGTCTTCTAGCCGGGGAGCTGTTTTTT
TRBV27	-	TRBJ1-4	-	CASSLRSTNEKLFF	TGTGCCAGCAGTTTACGATCAACTAATGAAAAACTGTTTTTT
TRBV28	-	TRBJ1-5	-	CASSIPSRGYQPQHF	TGTGCCAGCAGTATCCCCAGCAGGGGATATCAGCCCCAGCATTTT
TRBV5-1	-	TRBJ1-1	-	CASSLGGVNTEAFF	TGCGCCAGCAGCTTGGGAGGGGTCAACACTGAAGCTTTCTTT
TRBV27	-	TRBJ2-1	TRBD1	CATRTGIEQFF	TGTGCCACTCGGACAGGGATTGAGCAGTTCTTC
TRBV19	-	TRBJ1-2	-	CASSIRQGGGYTF	TGTGCCAGTAGTATACGGCAGGGCGGTGGCTACACCTTC